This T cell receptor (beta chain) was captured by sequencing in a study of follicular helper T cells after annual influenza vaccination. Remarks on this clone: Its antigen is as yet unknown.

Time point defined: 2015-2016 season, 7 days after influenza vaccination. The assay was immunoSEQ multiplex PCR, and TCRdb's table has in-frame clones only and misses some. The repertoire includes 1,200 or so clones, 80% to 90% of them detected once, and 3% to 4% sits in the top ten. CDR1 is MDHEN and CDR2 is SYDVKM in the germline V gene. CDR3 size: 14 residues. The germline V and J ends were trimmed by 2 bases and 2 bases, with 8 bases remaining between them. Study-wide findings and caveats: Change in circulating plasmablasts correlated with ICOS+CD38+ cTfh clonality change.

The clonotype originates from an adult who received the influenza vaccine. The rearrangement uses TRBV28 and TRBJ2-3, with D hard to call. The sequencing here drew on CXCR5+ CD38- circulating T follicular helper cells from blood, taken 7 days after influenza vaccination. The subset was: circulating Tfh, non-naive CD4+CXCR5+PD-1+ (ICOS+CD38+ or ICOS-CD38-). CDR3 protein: CASSLPIYTDTQYF. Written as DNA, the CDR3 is TGTGCCAGCAGTTTACCTATTTACACAGATACGCAGTATTTT.